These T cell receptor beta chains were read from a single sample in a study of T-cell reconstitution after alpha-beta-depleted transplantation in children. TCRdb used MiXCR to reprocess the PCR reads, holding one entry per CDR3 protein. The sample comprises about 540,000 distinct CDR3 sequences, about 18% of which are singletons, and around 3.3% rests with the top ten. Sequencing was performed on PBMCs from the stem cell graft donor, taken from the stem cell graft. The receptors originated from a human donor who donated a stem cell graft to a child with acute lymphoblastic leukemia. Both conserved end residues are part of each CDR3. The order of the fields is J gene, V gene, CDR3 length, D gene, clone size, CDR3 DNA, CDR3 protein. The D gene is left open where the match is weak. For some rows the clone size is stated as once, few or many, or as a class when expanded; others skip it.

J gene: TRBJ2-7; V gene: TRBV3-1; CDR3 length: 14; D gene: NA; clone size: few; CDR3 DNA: TGTGCCAGCAGCCAAGAGCTGGGTATGGACGAGCAGTACTTC; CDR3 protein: CASSQELGMDEQYF
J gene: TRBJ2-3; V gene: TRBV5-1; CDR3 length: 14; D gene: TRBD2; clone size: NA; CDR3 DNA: TGCGCCAGCAGCCAACTAGCGGGAGCAGATACGCAGTATTTT; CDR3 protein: CASSQLAGADTQYF
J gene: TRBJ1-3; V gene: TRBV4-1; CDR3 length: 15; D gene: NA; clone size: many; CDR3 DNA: TGCGCCAGCAGCCAAGTACCACAGGGTGGAAACACCATATATTTT; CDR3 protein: CASSQVPQGGNTIYF
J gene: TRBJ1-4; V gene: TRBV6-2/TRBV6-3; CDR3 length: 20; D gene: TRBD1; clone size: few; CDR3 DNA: TGTGCCAGCAGTTACTCCAGCGGGACAGGGACAAGTGCAACTAATGAAAAACTGTTTTTT; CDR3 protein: CASSYSSGTGTSATNEKLFF
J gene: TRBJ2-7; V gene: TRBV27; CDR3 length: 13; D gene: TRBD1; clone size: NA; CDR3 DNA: TGTGCCAGCAGTTATGATCAGGGGGTCGAGCAGTACTTC; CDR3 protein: CASSYDQGVEQYF
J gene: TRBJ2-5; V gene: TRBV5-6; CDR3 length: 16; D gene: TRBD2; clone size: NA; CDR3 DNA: TGTGCCAGCAGCTTGGCTAGCGGGATTTACCAAGAGACCCAGTACTTC; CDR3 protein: CASSLASGIYQETQYF
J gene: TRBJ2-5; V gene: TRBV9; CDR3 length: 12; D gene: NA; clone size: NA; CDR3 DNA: TGTGCCAGCAGCGTAGCTCACGGGACCCAGTACTTC; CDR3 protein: CASSVAHGTQYF
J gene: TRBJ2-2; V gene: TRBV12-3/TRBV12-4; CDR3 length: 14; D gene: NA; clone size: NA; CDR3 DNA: TGTGCCAGCAGTTTAAGAGGACAGACGGATAAATCGTTTTTT; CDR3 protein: CASSLRGQTDKSFF
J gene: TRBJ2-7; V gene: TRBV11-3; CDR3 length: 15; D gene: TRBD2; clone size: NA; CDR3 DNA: TGTGCCAGCAGCTTAGGGGATCTAGCGGATTACGAGCAGTACTTC; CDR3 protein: CASSLGDLADYEQYF
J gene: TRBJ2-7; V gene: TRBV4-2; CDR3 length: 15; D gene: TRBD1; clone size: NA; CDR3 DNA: TGTGCCAGCAGCCAATCCGCCGGGACAGGGTACGAGCAGTACTTC; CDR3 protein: CASSQSAGTGYEQYF
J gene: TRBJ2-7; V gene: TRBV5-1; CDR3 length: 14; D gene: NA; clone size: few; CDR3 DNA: TGCGCCAGCAGCTCCGGGAGTTGGTCCTACGAGCAGTACTTC; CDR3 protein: CASSSGSWSYEQYF
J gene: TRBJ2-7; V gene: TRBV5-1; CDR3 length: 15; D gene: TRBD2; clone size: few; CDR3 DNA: TGCGCCAGCAGCTTGGCTAGCGGGGACTACTACGAGCAGTACTTC; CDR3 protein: CASSLASGDYYEQYF
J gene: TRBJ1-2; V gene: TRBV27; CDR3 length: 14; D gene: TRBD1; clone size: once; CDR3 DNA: TGTGCCAGCAGGCTAGGCGGACAGGATATGGGCTACACCTTC; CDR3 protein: CASRLGGQDMGYTF
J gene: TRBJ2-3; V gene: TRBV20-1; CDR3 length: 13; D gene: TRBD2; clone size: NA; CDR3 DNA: TGCAGTGCTAGGACGGGAGGGACAGATACGCAGTATTTT; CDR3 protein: CSARTGGTDTQYF
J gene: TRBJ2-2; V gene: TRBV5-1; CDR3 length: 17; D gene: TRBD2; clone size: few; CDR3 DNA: TGCGCCAGCAGCCCTTGGACTAGCGGGATGTACACCGGGGAGCTGTTTTTT; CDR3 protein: CASSPWTSGMYTGELFF
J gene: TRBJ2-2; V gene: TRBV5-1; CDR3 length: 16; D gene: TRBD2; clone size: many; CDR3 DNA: TGCGCCAGCAGCGTGACGGGACTAGCTATTACCGGGGAGCTGTTTTTT; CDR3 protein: CASSVTGLAITGELFF
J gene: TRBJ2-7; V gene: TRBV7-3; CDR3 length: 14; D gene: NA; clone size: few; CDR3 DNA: TGTGCCAGCAGCCCCGATTCACAACAGTACGAGCAGTACTTC; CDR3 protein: CASSPDSQQYEQYF
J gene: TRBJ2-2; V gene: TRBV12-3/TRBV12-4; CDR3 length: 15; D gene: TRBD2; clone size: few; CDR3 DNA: TGTGCCAGCATTCCCGGACTAGCGGGAAACCGGGAGCTGTTTTTT; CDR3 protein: CASIPGLAGNRELFF
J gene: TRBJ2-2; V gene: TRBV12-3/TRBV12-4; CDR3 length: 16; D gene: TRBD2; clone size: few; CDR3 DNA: TGTGCCAGCAGTTTTGTAGCGGGAGGGCCAGCCGGGGAGCTGTTTTTT; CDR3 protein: CASSFVAGGPAGELFF
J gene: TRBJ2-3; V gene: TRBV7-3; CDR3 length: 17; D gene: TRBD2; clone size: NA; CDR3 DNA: TGTGCCAGCAGCGACCTTGGGACTAGCGGCCTCACAGATACGCAGTATTTT; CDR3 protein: CASSDLGTSGLTDTQYF